These T cell receptor beta chains were read from a single sample in a study of cytotoxic CD8 clonotypes in ibrutinib-treated CLL. Measured with immunoSEQ multiplex PCR; TCRdb has only the in-frame clones, and not every one. The table has 160,000 or so clones, approximately 90% seen once. The sequencing here drew on PBMCs, taken at disease progression, from a patient treated with ibrutinib. The receptor set was obtained from a human donor with chronic lymphocytic leukemia. Each CDR3 is given with its conserved first and last residue. A D gene is named only where the DNA matches it firmly. Clone size is shown for a subset of rows, as once, few, many or a class of expanded clone.

NA	TRBV7-3	NA	TRBJ2-3	TGTGCCAGCAGTCGCACCACTACTAGTTCAGATACGCAGTATTTT	CASSRTTTSSDTQYF
few	TRBV30	NA	TRBJ1-1	TGTGCCATAAGCCGTGGGGGGTTAAACACTGAAGCTTTCTTT	CAISRGGLNTEAFF
NA	TRBV6-1	TRBD1	TRBJ1-3	TGTGCCAGCAGTGACCTCCCCGGGACAGGGTCTGGAAACACCATATATTTT	CASSDLPGTGSGNTIYF
NA	TRBV9	NA	TRBJ1-4	TGTGCCAGCAGCGTTAGAGCCAATGAAAAACTGTTTTTT	CASSVRANEKLFF
NA	TRBV7-8	NA	TRBJ1-4	TGTGCCAGCAGCTCAGGGCCAGCTAATGAAAAACTGTTTTTT	CASSSGPANEKLFF
NA	TRBV7-2	TRBD2	TRBJ2-7	TGTGCCAGCAGCTTATGGACTAGCGGTTACGAGCAGTACTTC	CASSLWTSGYEQYF
NA	TRBV7-8	NA	TRBJ1-5	TGTGCCAGCAGCTTAGGAACGGGAAACAATCAGCCCCAGCATTTT	CASSLGTGNNQPQHF
NA	TRBV7-9	TRBD1	TRBJ1-1	TGTGCCAGCAGCTTTGGACAGGGGAACACTGAAGCTTTCTTT	CASSFGQGNTEAFF
NA	TRBV18	NA	TRBJ2-7	TGTGCCAGCTCACCATCGTCGACAGAAGCCTACGAGCAGTACTTC	CASSPSSTEAYEQYF
NA	TRBV11-3	TRBD2	TRBJ2-1	TGTGCCAGCAGCCTCGGACTAGCGGAGAAACATTTAGCTAATGAGCAGTTCTTC	CASSLGLAEKHLANEQFF
NA	TRBV14	NA	TRBJ2-6	TGTGCCAGCAGCCAAGAAGTAACGTCCGTTCCCTCTGGGGCCAACGTCCTGACTTTC	CASSQEVTSVPSGANVLTF
NA	TRBV18	NA	TRBJ2-6	TGTGCCAGCTCACCAAGGATCCCACAGGCCACGACGGTAGGGGCCAACGTCCTGACTTTC	CASSPRIPQATTVGANVLTF
NA	TRBV29-1	NA	TRBJ2-5	TGCAGCGTTCTGGGTAACGGGGAGACCCAGTACTTC	CSVLGNGETQYF
NA	TRBV6-5	NA	TRBJ1-2	TGTGCCAGCTCCGACAGCTACTATGGCTACACCTTC	CASSDSYYGYTF
NA	TRBV16	TRBD1	TRBJ2-7	TGTGCCAGCAGCTTCGACAGGGGGCTGGTTAACTCAGACTTC	CASSFDRGLVNSDF
NA	TRBV28	NA	TRBJ2-3	TGTGCCAGCAGGTCCAAGAGACTAGGCACAGATACGCAGTATTTT	CASRSKRLGTDTQYF
NA	TRBV4-1	NA	TRBJ2-1	TGCGCCAGCTCCCAACGGGGGAACCGTCGGGACAATGAGCAGTTCTTC	CASSQRGNRRDNEQFF
NA	TRBV2	TRBD1	TRBJ2-6	TGTGCCAGCACCGGACCCGGGACAGGGGGCCCCTGGGACGTCCTGACTTTC	CASTGPGTGGPWDVLTF
NA	TRBV5-6	NA	TRBJ1-1	TGTGCCAGCAGCCTTGCTCTTAGTCAGGGCCGATTGAACACTGAAGCTTTCTTT	CASSLALSQGRLNTEAFF
once	TRBV7-6	TRBD1	TRBJ2-7	TGTGCCAGCAGCGACCACTTCCGGGACAGAGGCGAGCAGTACTTC	CASSDHFRDRGEQYF
NA	TRBV4-1	NA	TRBJ1-1	TGCGCCAGCAGCCAAGATACTCTGAACACTGAAGCTTTCTTT	CASSQDTLNTEAFF
NA	TRBV5-4	NA	TRBJ2-7	TGTGCCAGCAGCCCTGAAATCAGGGACGACTACGAGCAGTACTTC	CASSPEIRDDYEQYF
NA	TRBV5-1	NA	TRBJ2-2	TGCGCCAGCAGCTTTGGTGGGTTACTGTTTTTT	CASSFGGLLFF
few	TRBV19	TRBD1	TRBJ1-5	TGTGCCAGTAGTATAGCACAGGGGGCTGGGCAGCCCCAGCATTTT	CASSIAQGAGQPQHF
NA	TRBV11-2	TRBD1	TRBJ1-4	TGCGCCAGCAGCGTAGGGACAGGGGGAGTTGAAAAACTGTTTTTT	CASSVGTGGVEKLFF
NA	TRBV27	NA	TRBJ2-2	TGTGCCAGCAGACCTGGTAGCGGTTCGGGCTACGGGGAGCTGTTTTTT	CASRPGSGSGYGELFF
NA	TRBV18	TRBD1	TRBJ2-7	TGTGCCAGCTCACCCGAGGGGACAGTCAGCTCCTACGAGCAGTACTTC	CASSPEGTVSSYEQYF
NA	TRBV9	TRBD2	TRBJ2-7	TGTGCCAGCAGCGCGGGGGGACTAGCGGGATCAGCGGACGAGCAGTACTTC	CASSAGGLAGSADEQYF
NA	TRBV25-1	TRBD1	TRBJ2-5	TGTGCCAGCAGTGCGCGGGACAGGGGTAAAGAGACCCAGTACTTC	CASSARDRGKETQYF
NA	TRBV6-5	TRBD2	TRBJ2-7	TGTGCCAGCAGTTACTCCTTAGCGGGCAGGGATAACGAGCAGTACTTC	CASSYSLAGRDNEQYF
once	TRBV7-9	NA	TRBJ2-1	TGTGCCAGCAGCGTGGACAAATACAATGAGCAGTTCTTC	CASSVDKYNEQFF
once	TRBV7-2	NA	TRBJ1-4	TGTGCCAGCAGCTTAGTATACGGCACCACAACTAATGAAAAACTGTTTTTT	CASSLVYGTTTNEKLFF
NA	TRBV7-9	NA	TRBJ1-5	TGTGCCAGCAGCCCACATGGACACCTCAATCAGCCCCAGCATTTT	CASSPHGHLNQPQHF
NA	TRBV5-1	TRBD1	TRBJ2-7	TGCGCCAGCAGAGAGGACAGGCCCCCCTACGAGCAGTACTTC	CASREDRPPYEQYF
few	TRBV21-1	NA	TRBJ1-1	TGTGCCAGCAGCAAAGCAGACGGATGCAGGACTTTCTTT	CASSKADGCRTFF
NA	TRBV2	TRBD1	TRBJ1-4	TGTGCCAGCAGTGTGGGACAGGGGGCCTCAACTAATGAAAAACTGTTTTTT	CASSVGQGASTNEKLFF
NA	TRBV7-9	TRBD2	TRBJ2-3	TGTGCCAGCAGCGGGCAGATAGCGGGAGTTCCCACAGATACGCAGTATTTT	CASSGQIAGVPTDTQYF
NA	TRBV7-6	NA	TRBJ1-1	TGTGCCAGCAGCTCGACGAGTGGGAGCGGTAACACTGAAGCTTTCTTT	CASSSTSGSGNTEAFF
NA	TRBV29-1	TRBD1	TRBJ2-2	TGCAGCGTTCTACAGGGGCCCCTTCTAGTCGCCGCCGGGGAGCTGTTTTTT	CSVLQGPLLVAAGELFF
NA	TRBV28	NA	TRBJ2-7	TGTGCCAGCAGTTTTTTTGACGCCAACCTGGTCGAGCAGTACTTC	CASSFFDANLVEQYF
NA	TRBV28	TRBD1	TRBJ1-2	TGTGCCAGCAGTTTGACAGGGACTGACTATGGCTACACCTTC	CASSLTGTDYGYTF
few	TRBV7-7	NA	TRBJ2-7	TGTGCTAGCAGCTTAGCGGCAGGGGAGAACGAGCAGTACTTC	CASSLAAGENEQYF
NA	TRBV6-5	NA	TRBJ1-4	TGTGCCAGCAGTTACTCGGGGACCCTCGCCAGGAACCTGTTTTTT	CASSYSGTLARNLFF
NA	TRBV4-2	NA	TRBJ2-7	TGTGCCAGCAGCCGGCAGTCTGAGCTCTCCTACGAGCAGTACTTC	CASSRQSELSYEQYF
NA	TRBV19	TRBD1	TRBJ2-3	TGTGCCAGTAGTAGCGGACAGGGAGACCGCACAGATACGCAGTATTTT	CASSSGQGDRTDTQYF